A selection of T cell receptor beta chains follows, all from one sample in a study of blood T cell repertoires in COVID-19. Clones were sequenced by immunoSEQ multiplex PCR, and TCRdb holds only the in-frame ones, with some missing. The sample has about 400,000 clones, 70% to 90% seen once. Sample: peripheral blood. These receptors all stem from a human donor in a cohort sampled during active COVID-19. Each CDR3 is given with its conserved first and last residue. Fields, in order: clone size, J gene, V gene, D gene, CDR3 DNA, CDR3 protein. A D gene is named only where the DNA matches it firmly. Not every row has a clone size; where given, it reads once, few, many or a size class.

NA	TRBJ2-3	TRBV24-1	NA	TGTGCCACCCAAGGAGGGCATCAAGATACGCAGTATTTT	CATQGGHQDTQYF
NA	TRBJ2-2	TRBV18	NA	TGTGCCAGCTCACTTACCGGGACTGCCGTCAGCGGGGAGCTGTTTTTT	CASSLTGTAVSGELFF
NA	TRBJ1-2	TRBV18	TRBD1	TGTGCCAGCTCACCACGACAGGGGAACTATGGCTACACCTTC	CASSPRQGNYGYTF
NA	TRBJ2-5	TRBV24-1	TRBD2	TGTGCCACCAGTGACCGCGGGGGTAGCGGGATGGAGACCCAGTACTTC	CATSDRGGSGMETQYF
NA	TRBJ1-1	TRBV7-9	NA	TGTGCCAGCAGCCCGAACGACAGGGAAGCTTTCTTT	CASSPNDREAFF
NA	TRBJ2-7	TRBV5-1	TRBD2	TGCGCCAGCAGCTTGGTGTTAGTTAGCGGGACCCGCTACGAGCAGTACTTC	CASSLVLVSGTRYEQYF
once	TRBJ2-1	TRBV28	TRBD1	TGTGCCAGCAGCTCCCTGGTAGGGACAGGGGCCTACAATGAGCAGTTCTTC	CASSSLVGTGAYNEQFF
NA	TRBJ2-3	TRBV6-1	TRBD2	TGTGCCAGCAGTGCCCTGGTACTAGCGGGGGGGTCCACAGATACGCAGTATTTT	CASSALVLAGGSTDTQYF
NA	TRBJ2-1	TRBV5-1	TRBD2	TGCGCCAGCAGCTTGGTTCTAGCGGGGGTCGAGGGTGAGCAGTTCTTC	CASSLVLAGVEGEQFF
once	TRBJ1-2	TRBV5-1	TRBD1	TGCGCCAGCAGCTTGGTGGCAGGGGGCAGAGGCTACACCTTC	CASSLVAGGRGYTF
NA	TRBJ2-1	TRBV27	TRBD2	TGTGCCAGCAAGAGGCGGGAGGGCTCCTACAATGAGCAGTTCTTC	CASKRREGSYNEQFF
NA	TRBJ2-7	TRBV2	TRBD2	TGTGCCAGCAGGACTAGAGCGGGAGGCTACGAGCAGTACTTC	CASRTRAGGYEQYF
NA	TRBJ2-7	TRBV7-8	NA	TGTGCCAGCAGCCCGATACAGGGCTCCTACGAGCAGTACTTC	CASSPIQGSYEQYF
NA	TRBJ1-4	TRBV11-2	NA	TGTGCCAGCAGCGGGCCGGGAGATTACGAAAAACTGTTTTTT	CASSGPGDYEKLFF
NA	TRBJ2-3	TRBV2	NA	TGTGCCAGCAGTGGGCCGGGACTCGATACGCAGTATTTT	CASSGPGLDTQYF
NA	TRBJ2-7	TRBV7-9	TRBD2	TGTGCCAGCAGCCGGACTATGGGACTAGAAGGAGAGCAGTACTTC	CASSRTMGLEGEQYF
NA	TRBJ2-3	TRBV19	NA	TGTGCCAGTAGCCCGGGGGGCTACACAGATACGCAGTATTTT	CASSPGGYTDTQYF
NA	TRBJ2-3	TRBV6-6	TRBD2	TGTGCCAGCAGAGAGCGGGGGGGCCCCGATACGCAGTATTTT	CASRERGGPDTQYF
NA	TRBJ2-3	TRBV2	NA	TGTGCCAGCAGTGCGACTAGTCGCGGGCAGTATTTT	CASSATSRGQYF
NA	TRBJ1-3	TRBV5-1	NA	TGCGCCAGCAGCCGCTTACTGTTGAGCTCTGGAAACACCATATATTTT	CASSRLLLSSGNTIYF
NA	TRBJ2-5	TRBV5-6	TRBD1	TGTGCCAGCAGCACCAACAGGGGAGCATGGCAAGAGACCCAGTACTTC	CASSTNRGAWQETQYF
many	TRBJ1-2	TRBV18	NA	TGTGCCAGCTCACCAACAGCAGGGATGAACTATGGCTACACCTTC	CASSPTAGMNYGYTF
NA	TRBJ2-1	TRBV13	NA	TGTGCCAGCAGCCCTTTCGGGGGTAGGGATGAGCAGTTCTTC	CASSPFGGRDEQFF
NA	TRBJ2-1	TRBV7-2	TRBD2	TGTGCCAGCAAGTATTCCGGGACTACTTTCAATGAGCAGTTCTTC	CASKYSGTTFNEQFF
NA	TRBJ2-2	TRBV19	TRBD2	TGTGCCAGTAGTATAGAGCTAGCGGGTCACACCGGGGAGCTGTTTTTT	CASSIELAGHTGELFF
NA	TRBJ2-7	TRBV3-1/TRBV3-2	TRBD1	TGTGCCAGCAGCCAAGGGACAGGCGCCTACGAGCAGTACTTC	CASSQGTGAYEQYF
NA	TRBJ2-3	TRBV7-2	TRBD2	TGTGCCAGCAGCTTAGGTATAGCGGGGTCGGCAGATACGCAGTATTTT	CASSLGIAGSADTQYF